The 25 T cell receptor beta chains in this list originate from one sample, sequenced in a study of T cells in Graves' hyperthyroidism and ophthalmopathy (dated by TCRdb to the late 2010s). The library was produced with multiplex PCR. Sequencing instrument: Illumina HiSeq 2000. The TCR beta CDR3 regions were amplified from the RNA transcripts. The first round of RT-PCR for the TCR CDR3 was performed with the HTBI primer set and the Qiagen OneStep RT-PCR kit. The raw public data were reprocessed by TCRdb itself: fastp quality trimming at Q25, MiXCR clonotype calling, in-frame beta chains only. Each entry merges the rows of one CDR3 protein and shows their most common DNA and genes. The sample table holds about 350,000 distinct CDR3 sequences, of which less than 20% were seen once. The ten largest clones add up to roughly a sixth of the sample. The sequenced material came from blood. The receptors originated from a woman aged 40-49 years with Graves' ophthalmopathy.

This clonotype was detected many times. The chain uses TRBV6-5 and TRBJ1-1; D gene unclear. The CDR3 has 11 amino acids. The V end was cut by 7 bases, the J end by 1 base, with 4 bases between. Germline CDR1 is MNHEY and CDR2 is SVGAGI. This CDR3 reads CASIENTEAFF. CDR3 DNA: TGTGCCAGCATAGAGAACACTGAAGCTTTCTTT.

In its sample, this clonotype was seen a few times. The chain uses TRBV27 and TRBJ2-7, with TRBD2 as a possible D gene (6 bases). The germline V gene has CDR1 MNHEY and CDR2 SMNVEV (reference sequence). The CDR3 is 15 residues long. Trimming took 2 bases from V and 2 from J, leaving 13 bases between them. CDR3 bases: TGTGCCAGCAGTTTAATGGCTAGCGCGCCCTACGAGCAGTACTTC. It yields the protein CASSLMASAPYEQYF.

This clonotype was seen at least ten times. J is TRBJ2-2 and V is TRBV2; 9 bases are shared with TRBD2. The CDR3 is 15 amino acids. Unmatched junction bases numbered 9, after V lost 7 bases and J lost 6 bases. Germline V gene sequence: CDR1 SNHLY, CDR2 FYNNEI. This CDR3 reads CASTVTSGGAGELFF. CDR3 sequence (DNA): TGTGCCAGCACGGTGACTAGCGGCGGAGCCGGGGAGCTGTTTTTT. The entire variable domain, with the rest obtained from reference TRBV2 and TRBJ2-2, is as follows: EPEVTQTPSHQVTQMGQEVILRCVPISNHLYFYWYRQILGQKVEFLVSFYNNEISEKSEIFDDQFSVERPDGSNFTLKIRSTKLEDSAMYFCASTVTSGGAGELFFGEGSRLTVL.

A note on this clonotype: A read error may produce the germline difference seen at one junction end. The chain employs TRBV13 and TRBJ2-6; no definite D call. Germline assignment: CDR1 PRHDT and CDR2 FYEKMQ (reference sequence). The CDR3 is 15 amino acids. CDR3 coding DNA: TGTGGCAGCAGCTTAATTTCCGCTGGGACCAACGTCCTGACTTTC. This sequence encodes CGSSLISAGTNVLTF.

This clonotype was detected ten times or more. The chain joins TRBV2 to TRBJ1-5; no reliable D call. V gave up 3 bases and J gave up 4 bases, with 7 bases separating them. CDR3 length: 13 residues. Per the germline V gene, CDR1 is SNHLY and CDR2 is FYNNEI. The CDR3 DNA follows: TGTGCCAGCAGTGACGATATAAATCAGCCCCAGCATTTT. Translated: CASSDDINQPQHF.

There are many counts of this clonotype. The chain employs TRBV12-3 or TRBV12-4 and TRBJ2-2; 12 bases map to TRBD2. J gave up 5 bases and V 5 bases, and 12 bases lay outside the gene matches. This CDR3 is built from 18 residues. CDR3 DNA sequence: TGTGCCAGCAGTCCTAGAAAGGGCGGACTAGCGGGAACCGGGGAGCTGTTTTTT. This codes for CASSPRKGGLAGTGELFF.

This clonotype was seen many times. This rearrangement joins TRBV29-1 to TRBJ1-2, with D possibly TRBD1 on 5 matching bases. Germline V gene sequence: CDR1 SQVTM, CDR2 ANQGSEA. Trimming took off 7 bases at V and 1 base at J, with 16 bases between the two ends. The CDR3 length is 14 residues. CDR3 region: CSASPSGLNYGYTF. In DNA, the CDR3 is TGCAGCGCGTCCCCCTCGGGACTTAACTATGGCTACACCTTC.

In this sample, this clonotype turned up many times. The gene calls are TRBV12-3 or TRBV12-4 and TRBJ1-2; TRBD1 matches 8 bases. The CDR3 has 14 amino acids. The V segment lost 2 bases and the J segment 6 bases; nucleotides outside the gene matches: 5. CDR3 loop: CASSLTQGENGYTF. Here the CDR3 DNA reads TGTGCCAGCAGTTTAACACAGGGGGAAAATGGCTACACCTTC.

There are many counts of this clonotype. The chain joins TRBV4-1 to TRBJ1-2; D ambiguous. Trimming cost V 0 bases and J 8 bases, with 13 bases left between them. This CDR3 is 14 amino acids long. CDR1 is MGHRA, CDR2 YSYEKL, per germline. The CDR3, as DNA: TGCGCCAGCAGCCAAGATCGGACTCAAGGGGGCTACACCTTC. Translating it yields CASSQDRTQGGYTF.

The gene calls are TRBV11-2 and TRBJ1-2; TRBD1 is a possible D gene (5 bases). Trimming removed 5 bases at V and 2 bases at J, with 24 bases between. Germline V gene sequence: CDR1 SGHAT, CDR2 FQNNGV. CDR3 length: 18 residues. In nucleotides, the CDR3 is TGTGCCAGCAGCCCCGGCGAGGGGCGAGGCCACCGAAACTATGGCTACACCTTC. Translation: CASSPGEGRGHRNYGYTF.

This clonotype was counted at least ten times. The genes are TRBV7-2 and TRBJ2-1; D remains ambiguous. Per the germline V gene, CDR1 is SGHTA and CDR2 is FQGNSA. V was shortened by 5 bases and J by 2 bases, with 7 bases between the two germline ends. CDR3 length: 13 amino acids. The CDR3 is CASSPVTYNEQFF. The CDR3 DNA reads TGTGCCAGCAGCCCCGTGACCTACAATGAGCAGTTCTTC.

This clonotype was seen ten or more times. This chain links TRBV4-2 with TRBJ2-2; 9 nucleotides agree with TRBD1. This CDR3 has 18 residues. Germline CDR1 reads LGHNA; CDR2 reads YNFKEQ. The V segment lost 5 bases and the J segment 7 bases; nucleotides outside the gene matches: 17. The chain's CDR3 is CASSTERYRTGVIGELFF. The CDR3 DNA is TGTGCCAGCAGCACCGAGCGGTACCGGACAGGGGTTATCGGGGAGCTGTTTTTT.

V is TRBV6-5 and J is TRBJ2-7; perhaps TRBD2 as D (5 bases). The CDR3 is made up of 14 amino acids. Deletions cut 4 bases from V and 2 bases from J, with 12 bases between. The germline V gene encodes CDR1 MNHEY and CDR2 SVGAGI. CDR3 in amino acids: CASSSRLAPYEQYF. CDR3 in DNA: TGTGCCAGCAGTTCTCGATTAGCGCCCTACGAGCAGTACTTC.

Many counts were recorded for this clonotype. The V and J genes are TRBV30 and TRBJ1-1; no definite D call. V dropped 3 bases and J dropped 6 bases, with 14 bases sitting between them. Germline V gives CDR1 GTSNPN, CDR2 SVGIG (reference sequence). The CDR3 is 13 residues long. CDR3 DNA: TGTGCCTGGAGCCACGGAGGAGGCTCTGAAGCTTTCTTT. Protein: CAWSHGGGSEAFF.

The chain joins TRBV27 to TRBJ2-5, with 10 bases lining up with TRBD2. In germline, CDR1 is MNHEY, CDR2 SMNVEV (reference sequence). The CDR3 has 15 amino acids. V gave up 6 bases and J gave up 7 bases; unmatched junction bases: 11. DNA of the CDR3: TGTGCCAGCAGCCGCCGACTAGCGGGCCGAGGGACCCAGTACTTC. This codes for CASSRRLAGRGTQYF.

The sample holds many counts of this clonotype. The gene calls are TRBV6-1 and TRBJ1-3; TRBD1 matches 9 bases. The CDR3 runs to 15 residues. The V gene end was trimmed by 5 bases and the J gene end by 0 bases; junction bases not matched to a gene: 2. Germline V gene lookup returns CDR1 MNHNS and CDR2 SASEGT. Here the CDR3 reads CASSRTGASGNTIYF. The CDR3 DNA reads TGTGCCAGCAGTCGGACAGGGGCCTCTGGAAACACCATATATTTT.

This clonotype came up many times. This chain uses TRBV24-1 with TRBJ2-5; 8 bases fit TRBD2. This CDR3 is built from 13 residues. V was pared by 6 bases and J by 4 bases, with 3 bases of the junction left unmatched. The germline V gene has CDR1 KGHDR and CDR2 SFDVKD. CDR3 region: CATSPAGGETQYF. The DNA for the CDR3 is TGTGCCACCAGTCCCGCGGGAGGAGAGACCCAGTACTTC.

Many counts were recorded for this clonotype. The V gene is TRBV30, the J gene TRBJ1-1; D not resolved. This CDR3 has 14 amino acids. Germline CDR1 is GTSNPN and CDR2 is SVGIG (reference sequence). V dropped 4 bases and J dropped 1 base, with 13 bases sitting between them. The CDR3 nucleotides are TGTGCCTGGAAGGGCAGAGTTCAGAACACTGAAGCTTTCTTT. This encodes CAWKGRVQNTEAFF. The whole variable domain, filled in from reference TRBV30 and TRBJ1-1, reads SQTIHQWPATLVQPVGSPLSLECTVEGTSNPNLYWYRQAAGRGLQLLFYSVGIGQISSEVPQNLSASRPQDRQFILSSKKLLLSDSGFYLCAWKGRVQNTEAFFGQGTRLTVV.

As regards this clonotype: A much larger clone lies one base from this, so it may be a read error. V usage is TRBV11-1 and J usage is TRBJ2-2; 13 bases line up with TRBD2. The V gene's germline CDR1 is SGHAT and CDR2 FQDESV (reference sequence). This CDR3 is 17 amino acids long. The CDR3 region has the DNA TGTGCCAGCAGCCAACCGGGACTAGCGGGAATAACCGGGGGGCTGTTTTTT. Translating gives CASSQPGLAGITGGLFF.

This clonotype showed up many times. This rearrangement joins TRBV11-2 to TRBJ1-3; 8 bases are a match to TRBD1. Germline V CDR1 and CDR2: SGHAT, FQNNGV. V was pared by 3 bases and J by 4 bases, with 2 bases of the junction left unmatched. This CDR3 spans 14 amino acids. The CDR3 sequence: CASSLDRAGNTIYF. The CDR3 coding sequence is TGTGCCAGCAGCTTGGACAGGGCGGGAAACACCATATATTTT.

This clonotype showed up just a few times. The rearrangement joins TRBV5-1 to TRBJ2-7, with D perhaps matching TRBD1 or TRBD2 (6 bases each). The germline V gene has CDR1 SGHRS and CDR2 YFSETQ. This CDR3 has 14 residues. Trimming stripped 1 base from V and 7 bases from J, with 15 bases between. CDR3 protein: CASSLQGPRGEQYF. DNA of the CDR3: TGCGCCAGCAGCTTGCAGGGGCCCCGGGGGGAGCAGTACTTC.

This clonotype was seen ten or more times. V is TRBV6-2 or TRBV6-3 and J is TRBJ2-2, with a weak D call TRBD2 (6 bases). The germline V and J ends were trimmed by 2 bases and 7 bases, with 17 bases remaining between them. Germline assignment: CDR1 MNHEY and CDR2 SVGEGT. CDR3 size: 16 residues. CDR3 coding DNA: TGTGCCAGCAGTTACCTTAGCCAACTAGCCGGCGGGGAGCTGTTTTTT. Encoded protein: CASSYLSQLAGGELFF.

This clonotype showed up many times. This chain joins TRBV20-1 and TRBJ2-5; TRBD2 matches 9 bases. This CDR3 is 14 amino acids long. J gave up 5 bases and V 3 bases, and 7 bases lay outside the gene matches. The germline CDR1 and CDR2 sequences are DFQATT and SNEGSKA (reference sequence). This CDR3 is CSASRIAGVETQYF. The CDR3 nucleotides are TGCAGTGCTAGTCGTATAGCGGGAGTTGAGACCCAGTACTTC.

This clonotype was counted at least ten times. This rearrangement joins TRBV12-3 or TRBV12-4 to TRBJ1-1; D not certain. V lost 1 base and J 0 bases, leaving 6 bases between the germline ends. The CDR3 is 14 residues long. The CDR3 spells CASSLGSMNTEAFF. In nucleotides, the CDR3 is TGTGCCAGCAGTTTAGGCAGCATGAACACTGAAGCTTTCTTT.

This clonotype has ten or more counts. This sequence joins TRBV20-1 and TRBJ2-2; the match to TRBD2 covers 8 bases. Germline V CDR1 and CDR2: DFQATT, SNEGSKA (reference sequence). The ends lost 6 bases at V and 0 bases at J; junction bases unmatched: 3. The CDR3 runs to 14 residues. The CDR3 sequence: CSAWTSPNTGELFF. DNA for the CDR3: TGCAGTGCCTGGACTAGCCCGAACACCGGGGAGCTGTTTTTT.